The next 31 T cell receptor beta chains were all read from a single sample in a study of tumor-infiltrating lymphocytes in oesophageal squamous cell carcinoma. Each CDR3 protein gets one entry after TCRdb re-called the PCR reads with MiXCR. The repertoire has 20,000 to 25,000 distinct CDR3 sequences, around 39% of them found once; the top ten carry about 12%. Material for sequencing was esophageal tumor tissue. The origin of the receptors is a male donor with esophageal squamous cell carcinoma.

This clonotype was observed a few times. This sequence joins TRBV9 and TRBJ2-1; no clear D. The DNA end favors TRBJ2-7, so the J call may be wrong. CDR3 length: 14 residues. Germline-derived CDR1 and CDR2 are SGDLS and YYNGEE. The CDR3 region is CASSVGSNSYEQYF. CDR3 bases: TGTGCCAGCAGCGTAGGAAGCAACTCCTACGAGCAGTACTTC.

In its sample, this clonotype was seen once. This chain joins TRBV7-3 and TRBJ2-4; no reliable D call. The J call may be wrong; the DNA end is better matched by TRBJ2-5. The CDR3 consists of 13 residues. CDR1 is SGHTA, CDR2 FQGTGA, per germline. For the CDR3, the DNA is TGTGCCAGCATCAGGACCCTGCAAGAGACCCAGTACTTC. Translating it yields CASIRTLQETQYF.

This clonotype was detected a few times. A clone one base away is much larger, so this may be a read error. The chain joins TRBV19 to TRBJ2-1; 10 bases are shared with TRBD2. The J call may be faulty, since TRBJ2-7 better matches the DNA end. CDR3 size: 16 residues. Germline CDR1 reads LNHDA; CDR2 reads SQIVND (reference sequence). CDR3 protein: CASHGRLAGDDNEQYF. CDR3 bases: TGTGCCTCGCATGGGCGGCTAGCGGGAGACGACAATGAGCAGTACTTC.

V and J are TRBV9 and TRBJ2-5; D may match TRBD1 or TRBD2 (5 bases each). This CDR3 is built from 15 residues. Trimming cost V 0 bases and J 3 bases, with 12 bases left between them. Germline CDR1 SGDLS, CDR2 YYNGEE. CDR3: CASSVEGTGKETQYF. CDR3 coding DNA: TGTGCCAGCAGCGTAGAGGGGACGGGAAAAGAGACCCAGTACTTC.

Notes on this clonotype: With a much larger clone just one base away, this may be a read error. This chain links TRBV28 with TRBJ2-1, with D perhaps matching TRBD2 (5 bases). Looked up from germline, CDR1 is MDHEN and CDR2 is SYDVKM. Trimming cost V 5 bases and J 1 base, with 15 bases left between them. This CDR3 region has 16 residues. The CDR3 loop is CASSPWARGSYNEQFF. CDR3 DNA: TGTGCCAGCAGTCCATGGGCGCGAGGGTCCTACAATGAGCAGTTCTTC. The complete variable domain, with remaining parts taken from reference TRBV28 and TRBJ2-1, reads DVKVTQSSRYLVKRTGEKVFLECVQDMDHENMFWYRQDPGLGLRLIYFSYDVKMKEKGDIPEGYSVSREKKERFSLILESASTNQTSMYLCASSPWARGSYNEQFFGPGTRLTVL.

The CDR3 here is CASSPPSNREQYF. CDR3 DNA sequence: TGTGCCAGCTCACCACCATCTAACAGGGAGCAGTACTTC. The chain couples TRBV18 to TRBJ2-7, with a possible D match to TRBD1 (5 bases). Trimming shortened V by 0 bases and J by 7 bases, and 10 bases separated the two germline ends. This CDR3 has 13 amino acids. In germline, CDR1 is KGHSH, CDR2 LQKENI. Full variable domain (rest looked up from reference TRBV18 and TRBJ2-7): NAGVMQNPRHLVRRRGQEARLRCSPMKGHSHVYWYRQLPEEGLKFMVYLQKENIIDESGMPKERFSAEFPKEGPSILRIQQVVRGDSAAYFCASSPPSNREQYFGPGTRLTVT.

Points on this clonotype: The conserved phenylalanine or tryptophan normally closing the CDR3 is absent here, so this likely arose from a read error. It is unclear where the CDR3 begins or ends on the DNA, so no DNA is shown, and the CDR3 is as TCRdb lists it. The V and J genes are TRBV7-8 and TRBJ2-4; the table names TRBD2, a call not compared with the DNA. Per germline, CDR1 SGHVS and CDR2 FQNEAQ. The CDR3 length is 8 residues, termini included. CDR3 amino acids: CASSLDAG.

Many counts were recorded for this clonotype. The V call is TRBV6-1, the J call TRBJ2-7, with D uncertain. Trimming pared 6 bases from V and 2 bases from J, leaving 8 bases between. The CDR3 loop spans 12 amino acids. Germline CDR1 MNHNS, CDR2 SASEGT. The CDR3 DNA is TGTGCCAGCAGACCGGGCCCCTACGAGCAGTACTTC. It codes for CASRPGPYEQYF.

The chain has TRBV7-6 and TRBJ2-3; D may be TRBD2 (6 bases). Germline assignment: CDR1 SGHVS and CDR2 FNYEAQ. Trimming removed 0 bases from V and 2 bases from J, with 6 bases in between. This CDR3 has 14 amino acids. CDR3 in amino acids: CASSLAGLTDTQYF. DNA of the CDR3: TGTGCCAGCAGCTTAGCGGGACTCACAGATACGCAGTATTTT.

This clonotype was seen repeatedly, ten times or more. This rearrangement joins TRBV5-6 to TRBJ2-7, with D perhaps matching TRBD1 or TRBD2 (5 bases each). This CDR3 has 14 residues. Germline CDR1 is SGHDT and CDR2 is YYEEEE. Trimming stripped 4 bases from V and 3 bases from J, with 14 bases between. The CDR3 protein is CASSQTGTSYEQYF. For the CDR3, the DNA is TGTGCCAGCAGCCAGACTGGGACGAGCTACGAGCAGTACTTC.

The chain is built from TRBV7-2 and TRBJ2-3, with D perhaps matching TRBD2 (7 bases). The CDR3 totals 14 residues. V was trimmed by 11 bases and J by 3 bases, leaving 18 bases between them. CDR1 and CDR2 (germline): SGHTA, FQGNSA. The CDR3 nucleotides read TGTGCCTCCGGGGGGACACCCACAACAGATACGCAGTATTTT. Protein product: CASGGTPTTDTQYF.

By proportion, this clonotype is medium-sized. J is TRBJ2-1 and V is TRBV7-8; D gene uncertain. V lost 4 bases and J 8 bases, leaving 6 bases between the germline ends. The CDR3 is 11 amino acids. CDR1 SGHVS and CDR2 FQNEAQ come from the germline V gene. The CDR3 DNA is TGTGCCAGCAGCTCCCGTGATGAGCAGTTCTTC. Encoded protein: CASSSRDEQFF.

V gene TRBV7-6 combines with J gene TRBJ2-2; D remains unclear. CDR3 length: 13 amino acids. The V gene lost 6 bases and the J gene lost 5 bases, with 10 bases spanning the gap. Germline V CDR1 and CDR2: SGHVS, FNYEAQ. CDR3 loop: CASSSVRTGELFF. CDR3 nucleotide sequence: TGTGCCAGCAGTTCAGTTCGGACCGGGGAGCTGTTTTTT.

CDR3 in DNA: TGTGCCAGCAGCCATGGGACTTCTACCTACTACGAGCAGTACTTC. It codes for CASSHGTSTYYEQYF. The chain links TRBV14 to TRBJ2-7; TRBD2 might be the D (6 bases). There are 15 residues in the CDR3. With 3 bases removed from V and 3 bases from J, the gap between germline ends came to 15 bases. Germline CDR1 reads SGHDN; CDR2 reads FVKESK.

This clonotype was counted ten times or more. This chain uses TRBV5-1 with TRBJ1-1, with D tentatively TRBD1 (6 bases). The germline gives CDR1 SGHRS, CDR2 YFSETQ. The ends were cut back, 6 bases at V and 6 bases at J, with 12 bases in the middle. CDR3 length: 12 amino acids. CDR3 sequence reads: CASKLTGAEAFF. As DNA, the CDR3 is TGCGCCAGCAAGCTGACAGGTGCTGAAGCTTTCTTT. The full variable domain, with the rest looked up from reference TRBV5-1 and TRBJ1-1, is KAGVTQTPRYLIKTRGQQVTLSCSPISGHRSVSWYQQTPGQGLQFLFEYFSETQRNKGNFPGRFSGRQFSNSRSEMNVSTLELGDSALYLCASKLTGAEAFFGQGTRLTVV.

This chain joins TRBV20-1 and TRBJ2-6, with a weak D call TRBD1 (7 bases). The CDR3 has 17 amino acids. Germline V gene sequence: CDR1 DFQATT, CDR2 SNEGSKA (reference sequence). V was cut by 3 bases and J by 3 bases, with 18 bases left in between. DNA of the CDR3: TGCAGTGCTAGTCCGCGGGACAGAGAGTTTGGGGCCAACGTCCTGACTTTC. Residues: CSASPRDREFGANVLTF.

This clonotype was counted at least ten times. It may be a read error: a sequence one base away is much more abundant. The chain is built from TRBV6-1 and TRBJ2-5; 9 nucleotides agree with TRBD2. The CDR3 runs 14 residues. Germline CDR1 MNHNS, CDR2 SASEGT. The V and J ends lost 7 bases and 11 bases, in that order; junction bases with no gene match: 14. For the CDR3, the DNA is TGTGCCAGCACAGAAGCGGGGGGCTACAATGAGCAGTACTTC. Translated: CASTEAGGYNEQYF.

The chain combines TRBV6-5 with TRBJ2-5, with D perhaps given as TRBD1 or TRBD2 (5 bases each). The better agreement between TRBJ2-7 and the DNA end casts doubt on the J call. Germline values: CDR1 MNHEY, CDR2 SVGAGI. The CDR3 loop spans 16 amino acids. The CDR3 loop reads CASSEERGGVSYEQYF. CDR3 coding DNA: TGTGCCAGCAGTGAAGAACGGGGCGGAGTCTCCTACGAGCAGTACTTC.

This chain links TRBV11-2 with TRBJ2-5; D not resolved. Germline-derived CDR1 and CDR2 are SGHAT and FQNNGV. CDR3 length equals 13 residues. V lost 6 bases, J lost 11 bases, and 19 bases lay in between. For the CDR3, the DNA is TGTGCCAGCAGTCTACTTGGCTTGGGTGAGCAGTACTTC. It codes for CASSLLGLGEQYF. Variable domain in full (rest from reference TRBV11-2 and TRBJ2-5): EAGVAQSPRYKIIEKRQSVAFWCNPISGHATLYWYQQILGQGPKLLIQFQNNGVVDDSQLPKDRFSAERLKGVDSTLKIQPAKLEDSAVYLCASSLLGLGEQYFGPGTRLLVL.

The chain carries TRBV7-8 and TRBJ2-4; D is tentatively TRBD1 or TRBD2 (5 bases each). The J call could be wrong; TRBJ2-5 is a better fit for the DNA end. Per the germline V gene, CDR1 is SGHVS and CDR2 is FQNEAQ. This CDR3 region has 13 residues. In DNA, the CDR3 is TGTGCCAGCAGCCGGGACCAAGGGGAGACCCAGTACTTC. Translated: CASSRDQGETQYF.

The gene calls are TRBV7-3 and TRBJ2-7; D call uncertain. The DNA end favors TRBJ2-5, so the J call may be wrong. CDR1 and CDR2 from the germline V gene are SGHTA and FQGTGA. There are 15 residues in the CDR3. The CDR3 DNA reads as TGTGCCAGCAGCTTGTCCCAACTCGACCAAGAGACCCAGTACTTC. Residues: CASSLSQLDQETQYF.

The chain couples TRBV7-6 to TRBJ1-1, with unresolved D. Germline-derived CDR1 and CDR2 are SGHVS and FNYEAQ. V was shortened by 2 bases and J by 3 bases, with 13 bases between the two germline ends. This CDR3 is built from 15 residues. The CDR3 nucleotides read TGTGCCAGCAGCTTATCCACTCAGTTGGACACTGAAGCTTTCTTT. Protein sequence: CASSLSTQLDTEAFF.

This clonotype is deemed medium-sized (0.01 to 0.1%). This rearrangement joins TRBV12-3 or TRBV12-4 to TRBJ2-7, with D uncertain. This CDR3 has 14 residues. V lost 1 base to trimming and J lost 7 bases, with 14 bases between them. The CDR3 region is CASSLGGFLREQYF. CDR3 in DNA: TGTGCCAGCAGTTTAGGGGGTTTCCTACGAGAGCAGTACTTC.

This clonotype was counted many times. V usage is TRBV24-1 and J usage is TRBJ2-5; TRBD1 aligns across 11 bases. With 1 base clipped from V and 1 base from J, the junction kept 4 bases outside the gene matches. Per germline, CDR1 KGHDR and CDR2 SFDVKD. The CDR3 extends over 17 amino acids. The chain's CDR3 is CATSDFGTGGSQETQYF. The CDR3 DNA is TGTGCCACCAGTGATTTCGGGACAGGGGGTTCCCAAGAGACCCAGTACTTC.

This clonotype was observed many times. In DNA, the CDR3 is TGTGCCACCAGTGACGTTGGACTAGCGTTAAATGAGCAGTTCTTC. Its protein is CATSDVGLALNEQFF. V gene TRBV24-1 combines with J gene TRBJ2-1; the match to TRBD2 covers 9 bases. J was trimmed by 7 bases and V by 4 bases; bases with no gene match: 7. Germline values: CDR1 KGHDR, CDR2 SFDVKD. The CDR3 consists of 15 residues.

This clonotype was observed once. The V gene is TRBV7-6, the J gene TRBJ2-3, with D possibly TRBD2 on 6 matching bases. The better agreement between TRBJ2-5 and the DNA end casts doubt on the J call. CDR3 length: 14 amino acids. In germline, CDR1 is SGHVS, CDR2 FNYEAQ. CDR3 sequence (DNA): TGTGCCAGCAGCAAGCGGGCCGGCCAAGAGACCCAGTACTTC. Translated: CASSKRAGQETQYF.

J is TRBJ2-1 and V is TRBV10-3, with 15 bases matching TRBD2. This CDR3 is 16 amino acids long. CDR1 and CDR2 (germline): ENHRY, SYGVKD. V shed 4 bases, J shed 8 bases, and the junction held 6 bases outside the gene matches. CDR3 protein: CAISGTSGGAMDEQFF. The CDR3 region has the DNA TGTGCCATCAGTGGGACTAGCGGGGGGGCCATGGATGAGCAGTTCTTC.

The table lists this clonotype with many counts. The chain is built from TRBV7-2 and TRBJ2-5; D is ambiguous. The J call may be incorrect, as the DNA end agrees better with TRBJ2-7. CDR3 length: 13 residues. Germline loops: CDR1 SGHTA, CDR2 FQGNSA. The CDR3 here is CASTRSRTYEQYF. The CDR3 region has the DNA TGTGCCAGCACCCGATCAAGGACCTACGAGCAGTACTTC.

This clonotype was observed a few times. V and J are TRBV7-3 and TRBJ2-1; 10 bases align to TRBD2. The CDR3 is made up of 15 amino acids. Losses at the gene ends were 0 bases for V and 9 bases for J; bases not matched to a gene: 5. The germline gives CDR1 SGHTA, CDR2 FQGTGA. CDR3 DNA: TGTGCCAGCAGCTTAACTAGCGGGGGGATCAGTGAGCAGTTCTTC. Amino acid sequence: CASSLTSGGISEQFF.

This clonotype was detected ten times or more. The CDR3 DNA is TGTGCCAGCAGCTTAGATAGGGGGTCGGTTGGCTACACCTTC. As protein: CASSLDRGSVGYTF. The chain couples TRBV11-2 to TRBJ1-2; a possible D gene is TRBD1 (6 bases). The germline V gene has CDR1 SGHAT and CDR2 FQNNGV. The V gene lost 0 bases and the J gene lost 7 bases, with 12 bases spanning the gap. The CDR3 runs 14 residues.

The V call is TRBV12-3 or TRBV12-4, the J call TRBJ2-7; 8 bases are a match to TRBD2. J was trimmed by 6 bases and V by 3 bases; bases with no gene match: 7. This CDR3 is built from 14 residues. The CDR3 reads CASSLGGRPSEQYF. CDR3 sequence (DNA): TGTGCCAGCAGTTTGGGCGGGAGGCCAAGCGAGCAGTACTTC.